The T cell receptor beta chain described here comes from a study of CD8 T cells in Susac syndrome. In the study overall: Among the Susac syndrome patients sequenced, 5 or 6 had active disease and under 10 were in remission. Patients with Susac syndrome were therapy-naive, on corticosteroids, or on intravenous immunoglobulin alone at the time that blood was drawn.

With respect to this clonotype: Its antigen is as yet unknown.

After removal of 1 base from V and 8 bases from J, the junction contained 11 bases not matched to a gene. The CDR3 is made up of 16 amino acids. Germline V gene data show CDR1 as DFQATT and CDR2 as SNEGSKA (reference sequence). Findings and limits, study-wide: As acknowledged by the study, its TCR sequencing and HLA analysis included a relatively small number of individuals.

cDNA came from roughly 0.53 to 1 ug RNA primed by random hexamers. It was immunoSEQ multiplex PCR that amplified TCR beta CDR3 across 54 Vbeta and 13 Jbeta. TCRdb re-called the immunoSEQ multiplex PCR reads through MiXCR, storing one row per CDR3 protein. The table has a few hundred thousand distinct CDR3 sequences, 94% seen once. The gene calls are TRBV20-1 and TRBJ2-1, with 10 bases fitting TRBD2. The sample taken for sequencing was CD4+ T cells from PBMCs. This TCR was sampled from a human donor with Susac syndrome. CDR3 nucleotides: TGCAGTGCTAGAGGGTCTAGCGGGGGAGCGGCCCATGAGCAGTTCTTC. Translation gives CSARGSSGGAAHEQFF.